This TCR beta chain was found in a study of OX40 agonist ivuxolimab in advanced cancers. Across the whole study: People in dose escalation had one of these cancers: hepatocellular carcinoma, melanoma, renal cell or head and neck cancer.

Repertoires were generated with immunoSEQ multiplex PCR, while TCRdb's copy carries only in-frame clones and drops some. The table lists roughly 92,000 clones, around 90% of them singletons. Patients were ineligible given autoimmune disease history or systemic immunosuppression. The CDR3 has 15 residues. J lost 1 base, V lost 7 bases, and 3 bases had no gene match. The germline V gene encodes CDR1 MNHNY and CDR2 SVGAGI (reference sequence). The source of this sequence is an adult with an advanced solid tumor such as melanoma, head and neck, liver or kidney cancer. The rearrangement links TRBV6-6 to TRBJ2-2, with 10 bases matching TRBD2. The material sequenced was CD4+ or CD8+ T cells sorted from blood, taken in a trial of the OX40 agonist ivuxolimab. CDR3 amino acids: CASTLAGENTGELFF. CDR3 in DNA: TGTGCCAGCACCCTAGCGGGGGAGAACACCGGGGAGCTGTTTTTT.